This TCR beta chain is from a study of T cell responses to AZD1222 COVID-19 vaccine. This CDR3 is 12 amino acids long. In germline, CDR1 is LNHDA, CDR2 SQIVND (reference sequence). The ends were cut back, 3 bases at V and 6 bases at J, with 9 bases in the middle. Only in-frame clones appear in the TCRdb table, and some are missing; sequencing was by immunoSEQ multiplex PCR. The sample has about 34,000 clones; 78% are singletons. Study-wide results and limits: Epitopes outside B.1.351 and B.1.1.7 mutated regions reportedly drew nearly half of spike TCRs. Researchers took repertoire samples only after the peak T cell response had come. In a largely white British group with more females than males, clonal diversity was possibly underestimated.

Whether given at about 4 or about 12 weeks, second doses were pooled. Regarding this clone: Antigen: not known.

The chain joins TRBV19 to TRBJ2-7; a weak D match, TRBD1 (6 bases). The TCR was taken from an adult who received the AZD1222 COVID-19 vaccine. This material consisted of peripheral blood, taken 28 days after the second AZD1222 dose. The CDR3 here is CASSIPRGEQYF. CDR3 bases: TGTGCCAGTAGTATCCCCAGGGGCGAGCAGTACTTC.